The clone carrying this T cell receptor beta chain was observed at least ten times. Its antigen is not identified. The data derive from a study of T-cell reconstitution after alpha-beta-depleted transplantation in children. Findings and limits, study-wide: Several hundred expanded graft clones reportedly were the source of alpha-beta T cells about two months after transplant. At day 60, the high TCRbeta diversity found in some patients originated from recipient T cells and thymic progenitors that had survived.

During its preparation, the TCRbeta library received unique molecular identifiers. MiXCR, run by TCRdb on the PCR reads, gives a single entry per CDR3 protein. The table records 65,000 to 85,000 distinct CDR3 sequences, approximately 11% of them present only once. The sequences come from PBMCs, collected before TCRalphabeta/CD19-depleted stem cell transplant. This TCR was recovered from a boy aged 5-17 years with acute myeloid leukemia, due to receive a stem cell transplant.

The CDR3 DNA sequence: TGCGCCAGCAGCTTGAGGCTAGCGGGAGGGCCTAACGAGCAGTACTTC. It translates to CASSLRLAGGPNEQYF. The chain employs TRBV5-1 and TRBJ2-7; 12 nucleotides line up with TRBD2. Germline V gene lookup returns CDR1 SGHRS and CDR2 YFSETQ. The CDR3 runs 16 residues. Germline trimming cut 1 base from V and 5 bases from J; bases unmatched to any gene: 7.